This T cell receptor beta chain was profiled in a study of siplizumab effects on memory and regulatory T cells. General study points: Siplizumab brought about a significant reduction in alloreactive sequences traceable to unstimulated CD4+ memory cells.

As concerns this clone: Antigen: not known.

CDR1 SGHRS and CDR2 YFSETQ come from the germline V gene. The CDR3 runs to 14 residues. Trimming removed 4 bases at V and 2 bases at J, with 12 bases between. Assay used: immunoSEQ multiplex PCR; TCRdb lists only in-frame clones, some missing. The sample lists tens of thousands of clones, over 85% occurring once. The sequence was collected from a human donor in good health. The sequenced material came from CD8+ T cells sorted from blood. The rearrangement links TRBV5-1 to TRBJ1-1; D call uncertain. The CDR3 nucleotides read TGCGCCAGCAGCCTAACGAGTTCAAACACTGAAGCTTTCTTT. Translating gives CASSLTSSNTEAFF.